This record covers a single T cell receptor (beta chain). The target antigen is unknown. These data belong to a study of spatial heterogeneity in lung cancer. Study-wide results and limits: Ubiquitous, expanded tumor-derived TCRs were more frequently observed in blood at resection than at follow-up.

The V end was cut by 1 base, the J end by 2 bases, with 14 bases between. Germline assignment: CDR1 SEHNR and CDR2 FQNEAQ (reference sequence). CDR3 length: 16 amino acids. One entry per CDR3 protein results from TCRdb running MiXCR on the 5' RACE reads. This sample has 40,000 to 45,000 distinct CDR3 sequences, with approximately 13% found just once. Time point of the sample: sample taken at primary tumor resection. Donors were roughly 70 untreated early-stage non-small cell lung cancer patients. Tumor, nontumor lung or frozen PBMC supplied whole RNA, sequenced without sorting. Sample: PBMCs, taken at surgery. The clonotype comes from a male donor with early-stage non-small cell lung cancer. The J gene is TRBJ1-2, the V gene TRBV7-9, with D unclear. The DNA for the CDR3 is TGTGCCAGCAGCTTAGATGGGCCGACTGTCAACTATGGCTACACCTTC. Protein sequence: CASSLDGPTVNYGYTF.